This T cell receptor (beta chain) is drawn from a study of long-term antiretroviral therapy in people with HIV. Study results and limitations: Clones with expansion before ART led the repertoire at all time points.

This was the immunoSEQ v3.0 assay at survey level. TCRdb keeps only in-frame clones here, not all; method: immunoSEQ multiplex PCR. Among more than 20,000 clones listed, 85% were seen once. On this clone itself: Its antigen is unknown.

The sequence came from a man aged 35 to 55 with HIV. Sequences were derived from unsorted PBMCs, sampled 2.3 years after starting antiretroviral therapy.

The CDR3 sequence: CASSNLPGGQGATGELFF. As DNA, the CDR3 is TGTGCCAGCAGCAATCTCCCCGGGGGACAGGGGGCTACCGGGGAGCTGTTTTTT. The rearrangement uses TRBV7-9 and TRBJ2-2; 12 bases are a match to TRBD1. CDR1 and CDR2 (germline): SEHNR, FQNEAQ (reference sequence). This CDR3 is 18 amino acids long. Losses at the gene ends were 5 bases for V and 5 bases for J; bases not matched to a gene: 12. The entire variable domain, with the rest obtained from reference TRBV7-9 and TRBJ2-2, is as follows: DTGVSQNPRHKITKRGQNVTFRCDPISEHNRLYWYRQTLGQGPEFLTYFQNEAQLEKSRLLSDRFSAERPKGSFSTLEIQRTEQGDSAMYLCASSNLPGGQGATGELFFGEGSRLTVL.